This T cell receptor beta chain was captured in a study of T-cell reconstitution after alpha-beta-depleted transplantation in children. Study results and limitations: Newly made T cells mostly supplied T-cell counts and diversity one year after transplant. Recipient T cells and thymic progenitors that survived gave rise to the high TCRbeta diversity observed at day 60 in some patients. Several hundred rapidly expanded clones from non-depleted graft cells reportedly supplied alpha-beta T cells about two months post-transplant.

This clonotype was recorded at least ten times. Its specificity is unknown. Germline CDR1 is SQVTM and CDR2 is ANQGSEA. The V end was cut by 3 bases, the J end by 3 bases, with 11 bases between. The CDR3 consists of 13 residues. A library of TCRbeta sequences, prepared with unique molecular identifiers, was generated. MiXCR, run by TCRdb on the PCR reads, gives a single entry per CDR3 protein. Counted here are approximately 290,000 distinct CDR3 sequences, around 10% occurring once; the ten biggest clones make up 23%. The sample here was peripheral blood, taken 180 days after TCRalphabeta/CD19-depleted stem cell transplant. V and J are TRBV29-1 and TRBJ1-2, with D possibly TRBD1 on 6 matching bases. This clonotype was sampled from a male patient aged 2-15 years who had a stem cell transplant for chronic granulomatous disease, so the T cells may come from the graft donor. DNA for the CDR3: TGCAGCGTTGATTCACAGGGAGACTATGGCTACACCTTC. Translated: CSVDSQGDYGYTF.